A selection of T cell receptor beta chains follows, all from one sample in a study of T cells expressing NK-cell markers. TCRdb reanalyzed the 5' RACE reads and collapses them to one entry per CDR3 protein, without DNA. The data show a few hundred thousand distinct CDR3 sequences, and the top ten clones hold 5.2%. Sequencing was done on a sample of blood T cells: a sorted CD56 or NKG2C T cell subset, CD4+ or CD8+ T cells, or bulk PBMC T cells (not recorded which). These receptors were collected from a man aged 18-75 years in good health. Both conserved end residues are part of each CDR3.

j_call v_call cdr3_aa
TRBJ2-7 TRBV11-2 CASSLPGTGVYEQYF
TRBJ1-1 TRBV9 CASSGTQGARGTEAFF
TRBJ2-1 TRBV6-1 CASYPMGQGASGEQFF
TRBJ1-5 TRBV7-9 CASSLGGHKGQPQHF
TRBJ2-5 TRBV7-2 CASSLDGLPQETQYF
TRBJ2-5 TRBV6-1 CASSRRWDQETQYF
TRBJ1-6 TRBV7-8 CASSHARDREVTSPLHF
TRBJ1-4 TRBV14 CASSRQTGAVNEKLFF
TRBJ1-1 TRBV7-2 CASSFTGTRDTEAFF
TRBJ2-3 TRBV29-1 CSVVLGGGFAQYF
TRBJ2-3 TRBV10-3 CAISLQGWTDTQYF
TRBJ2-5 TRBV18 CASSPPSGRPETQYF
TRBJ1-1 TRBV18 CASSLSTGLGTEAFF
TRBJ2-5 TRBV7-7 CASTPGLSSGTQYF
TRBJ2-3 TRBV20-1 CSAPRLPGGTQYF
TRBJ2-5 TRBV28 CASSLWRGPGETQYF
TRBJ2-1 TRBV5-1 CASSWEDRGGNEQFF
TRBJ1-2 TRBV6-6 CASDLGAHYGYTF
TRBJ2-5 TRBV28 CASTSGGDPGETQYF
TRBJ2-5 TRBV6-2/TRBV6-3 CASSPRGLAGRATQYF
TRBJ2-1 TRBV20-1 CSARVQRGGRWDNEQFF
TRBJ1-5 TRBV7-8 CASSLGGAAGGYQPQHF